This T cell receptor beta chain is from a study of cytomegalovirus exposure and HLA in healthy donors. General observations from the study: Later work associated roughly 15,000 TCR beta sequences with HLA alleles at 0.05 false discovery rate. Analysis performed later showed TCR beta chains linked to HLA being more clonally expanded than equally common others. Most TCR sequences were rare, but some public TCRs occurred in many donors.

On this clone itself: Its specificity is not known.

This CDR3 is built from 19 residues. Germline lookup yields CDR1 LNHDA and CDR2 SQIVND (reference sequence). The J segment lost 2 bases and the V segment lost 0 bases, leaving 4 bases of the junction unmatched. A multiplex PCR was run with 60 Vbeta primers and 13 Jbeta primers. Assay: immunoSEQ multiplex PCR; the TCRdb copy retains only in-frame clones and omits some. The table records about 150,000 clones, 82% of them present only once. The chain links TRBV19 to TRBJ2-2; 15 bases are shared with TRBD2. Material: PBMCs. The clonotype originates from a woman aged 45-60 years in good health and CMV-seropositive. CDR3: CASSIDRTSGGVNTGELFF. CDR3 nucleotide sequence: TGTGCCAGTAGTATAGATAGGACTAGCGGGGGGGTAAACACCGGGGAGCTGTTTTTT.